This TCR beta chain was sequenced during a study of blood T cell repertoires in COVID-19. Overall study: The cDNA or gDNA used as material had been derived from T cells, B-cell-depleted T cells, or PBMCs.

The germline gives CDR1 SEHNR, CDR2 FQNEAQ (reference sequence). V lost 1 base and J lost 8; bases outside the gene matches: 3. The CDR3 is 14 residues long. Source study methods: For nucleated cells, counts were estimated from reference gene primer amplification. Assay used: immunoSEQ multiplex PCR; TCRdb lists only in-frame clones, some missing. From that table come the V and J calls and clone size; the DNA was used to work out D and trimming. Here the sample spans 270,000 or so clones, 90% being singletons. Study members were between about 18 and 95 years old and lived in over 20 US regions. Participant reports of clinical history set cohort assignment.

The sequenced material came from PBMCs or T cells enriched from blood (not recorded which). The V and J genes are TRBV7-9 and TRBJ1-2; TRBD1 agrees at 11 bases. The TCR comes from a woman in her thirties with acute COVID-19. The CDR3 loop is CASSLEGQGDGYTF. DNA of the CDR3: TGTGCCAGCAGCTTAGAGGGACAGGGGGACGGCTACACCTTC.